This T cell receptor beta chain appears in the sequencing data of a study of T cell repertoires in cytomegalovirus infection (dated by TCRdb to between 2017 and 2020). For context, the study as a whole: Donor HLA type was relevant to the analysis, because carriage of CMV infection together with the matching HLA type was indicated by public TCR beta signatures. Results and caveats for the whole study, not just this receptor: In both this cohort and an independent cohort of 300 to 450 donors, the cumulative frequency of public TCR beta family members distinguished carriers of CMV infection plus the relevant HLA type. The ex vivo response was dominated by HLA-C-restricted CMV-specific TCR beta clonotypes, and the single most frequent clonotype in two of eight donors was supplied by these HLA-C-restricted clonotypes.

This clonotype has just a few counts. This receptor's antigen is unknown. One base away there is no much larger clone; base qualities are not given. The data were produced on an Illumina HiSeq 1500. Through fastp at Q25 and MiXCR, TCRdb rebuilt clones from the public reads, retaining in-frame beta chains. Rows with one shared CDR3 protein collapse into an entry with the most common genes and DNA. In this sample the table shows around 530,000 distinct CDR3 sequences, about a quarter of which occur a single time. The ten top clones hold less than 15% of the sample. From the cysteine through the phenylalanine, the CDR3 covers 15 amino acids. The entry retains the CDR3 DNA only, 45 bases that are in frame from base 1. V is shortened by 5 bases, J by 3 bases, and the region joining them spans 14 bases.

The material sequenced was PBMCs. The chain links TRBV12-3 or TRBV12-4 with TRBJ2-1; the D call is tentative, TRBD1 or TRBD2, as each matches 5 bases. This sequence originates from a human donor in good health (CMV status not recorded). Some clones in this sample may be carry-over from other donors' samples. Read as DNA, the sequence is TGTGCCAGCAGTCCGCAGGGTAGCGTCTACAATGAGCAGTTCTTC. It is translated as CASSPQGSVYNEQFF.